The 6 T cell receptor beta chains in this list originate from one sample, sequenced in a study of blood T cell repertoires in COVID-19. Repertoires were generated with immunoSEQ multiplex PCR, while TCRdb's copy carries only in-frame clones and drops some. This sample has 98,000 or so clones, with about 88% found just once. The sequenced material came from peripheral blood. These receptors originate from a human donor in a cohort sampled during active COVID-19.

A remark on this clone: The same CDR3 can be traced to other DNA sequences in this sample. This rearrangement joins TRBV4-1 to TRBJ2-2; TRBD1 is a possible D gene (6 bases). There are 16 residues in the CDR3. V was shortened by 1 base and J by 3 bases, with 12 bases between the two germline ends. CDR1 is MGHRA and CDR2 is YSYEKL in the germline V gene. Here the CDR3 DNA reads TGCGCCAGCAGCCAAGGAGCTGGGGGCTACACCGGGGAGCTGTTTTTT. This codes for CASSQGAGGYTGELFF.

The rearrangement links TRBV27 to TRBJ1-1; D unclear. Trimming removed 4 bases from V and 9 bases from J, with 15 bases in between. In germline, CDR1 is MNHEY, CDR2 SMNVEV (reference sequence). This CDR3 region has 13 residues. The CDR3 DNA reads as TGTGCCAGCAGTTCTCTCGGACGGACTCAAGCTTTCTTT. Protein sequence: CASSSLGRTQAFF.

Details on this clone: The junction differs from germline at one of its ends, possibly a read error. The V call is TRBV6-1, the J call TRBJ2-7; TRBD1 matches at 9 bases. The CDR3 is 15 residues long. Germline values: CDR1 MNHNS, CDR2 SASEGT. The CDR3 DNA reads as TGTGCCAGCATTGAAGGCGGGACAGGGTTGTACGAGCAGTACTTC. It yields the protein CASIEGGTGLYEQYF.

The V and J genes are TRBV10-1 and TRBJ2-7, with 12 bases lining up with TRBD2. Germline-derived CDR1 and CDR2 are WNHNN and SYGVQD (reference sequence). The CDR3 extends over 13 amino acids. Unmatched junction bases numbered 4, after V lost 4 bases and J lost 9 bases. CDR3: CASSGLAGGPQYF. The DNA of the CDR3 is TGCGCCAGCAGTGGCCTAGCGGGAGGGCCGCAGTACTTC.

The rearrangement joins TRBV19 to TRBJ1-1, with a weak D call TRBD1 (5 bases). V dropped 5 bases and J dropped 0 bases, with 16 bases sitting between them. This CDR3 has 16 amino acids. Germline assignment: CDR1 LNHDA and CDR2 SQIVND (reference sequence). The CDR3 reads CASSAGPGTLNTEAFF. In nucleotides, the CDR3 is TGTGCCAGTAGTGCCGGCCCTGGGACTCTGAACACTGAAGCTTTCTTT.

CDR3 residues: CASSFGSAADEQYF. The CDR3 DNA reads as TGCGCCAGCAGCTTCGGTAGTGCCGCTGACGAGCAGTACTTC. The chain links TRBV5-1 to TRBJ2-7; D gene uncertain. Germline CDR1 and CDR2: SGHRS and YFSETQ. V lost 2 bases, J lost 5 bases, and 14 bases lay in between. The CDR3 sequence is 14 residues long.